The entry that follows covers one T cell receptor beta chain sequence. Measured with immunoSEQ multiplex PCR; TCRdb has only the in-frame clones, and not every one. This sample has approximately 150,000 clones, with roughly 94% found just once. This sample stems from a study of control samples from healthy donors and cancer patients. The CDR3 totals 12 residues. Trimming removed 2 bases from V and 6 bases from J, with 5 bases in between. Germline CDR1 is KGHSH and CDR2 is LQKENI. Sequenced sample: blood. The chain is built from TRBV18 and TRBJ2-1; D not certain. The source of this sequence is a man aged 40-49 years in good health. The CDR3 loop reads CASSPGINEQFF. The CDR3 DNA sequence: TGTGCCAGCTCACCAGGAATCAATGAGCAGTTCTTC.